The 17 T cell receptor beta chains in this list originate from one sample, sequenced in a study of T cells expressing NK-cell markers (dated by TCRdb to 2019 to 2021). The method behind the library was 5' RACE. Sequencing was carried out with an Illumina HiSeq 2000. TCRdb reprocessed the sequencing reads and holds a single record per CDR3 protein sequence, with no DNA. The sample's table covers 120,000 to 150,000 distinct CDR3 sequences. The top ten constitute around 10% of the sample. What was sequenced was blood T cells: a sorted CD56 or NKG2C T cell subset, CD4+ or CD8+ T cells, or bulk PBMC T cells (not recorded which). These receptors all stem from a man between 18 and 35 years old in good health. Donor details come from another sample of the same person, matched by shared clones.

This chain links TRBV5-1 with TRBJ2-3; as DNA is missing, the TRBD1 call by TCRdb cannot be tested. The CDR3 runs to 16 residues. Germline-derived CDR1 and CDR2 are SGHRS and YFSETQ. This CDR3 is CASSLEFRGLADTQYF.

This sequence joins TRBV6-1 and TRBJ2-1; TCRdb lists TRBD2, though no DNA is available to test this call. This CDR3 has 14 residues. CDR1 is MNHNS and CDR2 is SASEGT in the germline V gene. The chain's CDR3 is CASSPSVYYNEQFF.

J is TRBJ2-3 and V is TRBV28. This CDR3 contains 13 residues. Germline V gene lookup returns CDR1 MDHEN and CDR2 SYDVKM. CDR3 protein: CASKLKWGDTQYF.

The CDR3 here is CASSLDSPLLVHEQFF. The chain is built from TRBV7-9 and TRBJ2-1; no DNA is available, so the TRBD1 call from TCRdb remains unchecked. Per germline, CDR1 SEHNR and CDR2 FQNEAQ (reference sequence). The CDR3 is made up of 16 amino acids.

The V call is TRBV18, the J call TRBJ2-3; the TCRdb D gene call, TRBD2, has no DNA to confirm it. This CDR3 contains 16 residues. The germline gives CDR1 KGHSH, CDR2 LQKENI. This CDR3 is CASSPLAGEGTDTQYF.

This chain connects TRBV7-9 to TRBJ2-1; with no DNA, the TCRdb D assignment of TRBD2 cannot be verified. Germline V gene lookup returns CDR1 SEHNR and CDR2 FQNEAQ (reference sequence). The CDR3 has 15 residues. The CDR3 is CASSLRRGLYNEQFF. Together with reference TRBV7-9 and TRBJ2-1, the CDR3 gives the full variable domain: DTGVSQNPRHKITKRGQNVTFRCDPISEHNRLYWYRQTLGQGPEFLTYFQNEAQLEKSRLLSDRFSAERPKGSFSTLEIQRTEQGDSAMYLCASSLRRGLYNEQFFGPGTRLTVL.

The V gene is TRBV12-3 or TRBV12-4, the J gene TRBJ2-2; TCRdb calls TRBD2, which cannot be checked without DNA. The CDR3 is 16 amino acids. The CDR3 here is CASSFGASENTGELFF.

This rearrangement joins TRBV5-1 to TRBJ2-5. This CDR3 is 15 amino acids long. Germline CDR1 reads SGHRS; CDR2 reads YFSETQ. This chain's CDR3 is CASSLAVFGEETQYF.

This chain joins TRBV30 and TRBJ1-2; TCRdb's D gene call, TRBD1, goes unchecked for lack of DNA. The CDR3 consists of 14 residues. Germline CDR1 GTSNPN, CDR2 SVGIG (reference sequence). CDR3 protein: CAWLRTGTHYGYTF.

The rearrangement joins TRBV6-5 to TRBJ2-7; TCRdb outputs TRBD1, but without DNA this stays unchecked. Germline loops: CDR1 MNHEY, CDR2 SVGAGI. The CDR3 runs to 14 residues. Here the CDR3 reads CASSYSGQINEQYF.

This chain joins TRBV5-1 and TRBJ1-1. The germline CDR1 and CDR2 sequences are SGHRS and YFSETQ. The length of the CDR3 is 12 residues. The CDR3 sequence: CASHAGDFEAFF. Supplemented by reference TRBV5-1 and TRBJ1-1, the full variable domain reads KAGVTQTPRYLIKTRGQQVTLSCSPISGHRSVSWYQQTPGQGLQFLFEYFSETQRNKGNFPGRFSGRQFSNSRSEMNVSTLELGDSALYLCASHAGDFEAFFGQGTRLTVV.

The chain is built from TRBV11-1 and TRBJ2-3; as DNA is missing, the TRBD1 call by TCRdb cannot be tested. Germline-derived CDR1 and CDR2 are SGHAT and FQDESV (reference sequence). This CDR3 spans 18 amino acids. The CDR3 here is CASRPGDNLQTGTDTQYF.

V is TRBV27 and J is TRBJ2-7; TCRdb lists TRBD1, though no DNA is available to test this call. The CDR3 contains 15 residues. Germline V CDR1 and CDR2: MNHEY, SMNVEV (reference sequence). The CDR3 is CASSFSQGPAYEQYF.

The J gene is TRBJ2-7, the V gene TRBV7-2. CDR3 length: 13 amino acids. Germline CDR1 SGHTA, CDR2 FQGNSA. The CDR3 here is CASSPNTAYEQYF.

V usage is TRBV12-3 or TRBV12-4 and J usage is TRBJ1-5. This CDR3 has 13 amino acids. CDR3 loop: CASSPGTAAPQHF.

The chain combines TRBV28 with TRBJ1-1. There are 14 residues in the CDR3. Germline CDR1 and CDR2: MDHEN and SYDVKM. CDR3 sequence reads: CASSLLRGGTEAFF.

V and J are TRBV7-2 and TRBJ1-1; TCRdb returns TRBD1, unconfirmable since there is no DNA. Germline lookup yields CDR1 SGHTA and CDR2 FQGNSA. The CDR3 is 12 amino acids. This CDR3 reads CASSLLGAEAFF.